The 29 T cell receptor beta chains below all came from one sample that was sequenced in a study of identical twins. MiXCR was run by TCRdb on the 5' RACE reads, yielding one entry per CDR3 protein. Among 200,000 to 300,000 distinct CDR3 sequences listed, 7.5% were seen once. The same sample was also studied in work on yellow fever vaccine responses in identical twins.

The sequenced sample consisted of CD8+ T cells sorted from blood. The source is a young woman in good health.

V usage is TRBV27 and J usage is TRBJ2-1, with TRBD2 matching over 8 bases. CDR1 is MNHEY, CDR2 SMNVEV, per germline (reference sequence). The CDR3 is 14 amino acids. Unmatched junction bases numbered 7, after V lost 3 bases and J lost 9 bases. CDR3 region: CASSFGAGGFEQFF. CDR3 DNA sequence: TGTGCCAGCAGTTTCGGGGCGGGGGGCTTTGAGCAGTTCTTC.

This clonotype was counted only a few times. This chain connects TRBV28 to TRBJ2-1; maybe TRBD1 (6 bases). Germline values: CDR1 MDHEN, CDR2 SYDVKM. V was cut by 6 bases and J by 3 bases, with 18 bases left in between. CDR3 length equals 16 residues. The CDR3 nucleotides are TGTGCCAGCAGCTCAGTCTTACAGGGAAACTACAATGAGCAGTTCTTC. Its translation is CASSSVLQGNYNEQFF.

The V gene is TRBV20-1, the J gene TRBJ2-7; weak D call: TRBD1 (6 bases). The ends were cut back, 0 bases at V and 3 bases at J, with 15 bases in the middle. Germline V CDR1 and CDR2: DFQATT, SNEGSKA (reference sequence). This CDR3 has 15 residues. The CDR3 DNA sequence: TGCAGTGCTAGAGATGTGTCAGGGGCTGACTACGAGCAGTACGTC. Residues: CSARDVSGADYEQYV.

In this sample, this clonotype turned up a few times. This chain links TRBV27 with TRBJ2-3; either TRBD1 or TRBD2 may fit D (5 bases each). From germline, CDR1 is MNHEY and CDR2 SMNVEV (reference sequence). V gave up 1 base and J gave up 0 bases, with 11 bases separating them. This CDR3 comprises 16 residues. The CDR3 DNA reads TGTGCCAGCAGTTTATTTGGGGGATCTAGCACAGATACGCAGTATTTT. Translated: CASSLFGGSSTDTQYF.

This clonotype was picked up a small number of times. The V gene is TRBV7-9, the J gene TRBJ2-5, with D unclear. The V gene lost 4 bases and the J gene lost 0 bases, with 15 bases spanning the gap. The CDR3 has 16 amino acids. The germline CDR1 and CDR2 sequences are SEHNR and FQNEAQ (reference sequence). This CDR3 reads CASSSERTAYQETQYF. CDR3 DNA: TGTGCCAGCAGCTCGGAACGGACGGCGTACCAAGAGACCCAGTACTTC.

J is TRBJ1-2 and V is TRBV27, with a tentative D call TRBD1 (6 bases). Germline CDR1 and CDR2: MNHEY and SMNVEV (reference sequence). This CDR3 region has 16 residues. Trimming took 4 bases from V and 5 from J, leaving 20 bases between them. The CDR3 sequence: CASSSLGGGAGYGYTF. The CDR3 DNA reads as TGTGCCAGCAGTTCCCTTGGGGGGGGCGCCGGGTATGGCTACACCTTC.

The table lists this clonotype with a few counts. The J gene is TRBJ2-3, the V gene TRBV7-9, with D uncertain. The V gene lost 2 bases and the J gene lost 2 bases, with 8 bases spanning the gap. From germline, CDR1 is SEHNR and CDR2 FQNEAQ (reference sequence). This CDR3 has 14 residues. In DNA form, the CDR3 reads TGTGCCAGCAGCTTAAAAGCCTACACAGATACGCAGTATTTT. It is translated as CASSLKAYTDTQYF.

The J gene is TRBJ2-7, the V gene TRBV2, with 13 bases that match TRBD2. V lost 1 base to trimming and J lost 6 bases; unmatched junction nucleotides: 6. The germline gives CDR1 SNHLY, CDR2 FYNNEI. CDR3 size: 16 residues. The CDR3 region has the DNA TGTGCCAGCAGTGAAGAGGCGACTAGCGGGAGGCTCGAGCAGTACTTC. It yields the protein CASSEEATSGRLEQYF.

This clonotype was observed at least ten times. V usage is TRBV11-2 and J usage is TRBJ2-1; D is unclear. The V gene lost 8 bases and the J gene lost 10 bases, with 12 bases spanning the gap. CDR1 SGHAT and CDR2 FQNNGV come from the germline V gene. The CDR3 totals 11 residues. The CDR3 here is CASYNGREQFF. As DNA, the CDR3 is TGTGCCAGCTATAATGGAAGAGAGCAGTTCTTC.

This clonotype was seen at least ten times. The gene calls are TRBV20-1 and TRBJ2-1; perhaps D is TRBD1 or TRBD2 (6 bases each). The CDR3 is 14 residues long. The germline V gene encodes CDR1 DFQATT and CDR2 SNEGSKA (reference sequence). V lost 0 bases to trimming and J lost 8 bases, with 14 bases between them. CDR3 in amino acids: CSARERGEVDEQFF. The CDR3 DNA reads TGCAGTGCTAGAGAGAGGGGGGAGGTGGATGAGCAGTTCTTC.

The rearrangement uses TRBV6-1 and TRBJ2-1, with TRBD2 identical over 10 bases. The germline V gene encodes CDR1 MNHNS and CDR2 SASEGT. The junction had 4 bases not matched to a gene; V was cut back by 2 bases and J by 3 bases. The CDR3 consists of 16 residues. For the CDR3, the DNA is TGTGCCAGCAGTGAAAGCCCTAGCGGGGGCTACAATGAGCAGTTCTTC. Encoded protein: CASSESPSGGYNEQFF.

In this sample, this clonotype turned up many times. V gene TRBV7-9 combines with J gene TRBJ2-1; perhaps TRBD2 as D (5 bases). The V end lost 1 base, the J end lost 3 bases, and 16 bases lay between the germline ends. The CDR3 contains 17 residues. From germline, CDR1 is SEHNR and CDR2 FQNEAQ (reference sequence). The chain's CDR3 is CASSLEFAAVGYNEQFF. For the CDR3, the DNA is TGTGCCAGCAGCTTAGAATTTGCAGCGGTTGGCTACAATGAGCAGTTCTTC.

This clonotype was seen ten or more times. V gene TRBV4-1 combines with J gene TRBJ2-7; D possibly matches TRBD1 or TRBD2 (5 bases each). Germline lookup yields CDR1 MGHRA and CDR2 YSYEKL. V lost 3 bases to trimming and J lost 0 bases, with 12 bases between them. The CDR3 consists of 15 residues. The CDR3 spells CASSHGTGSSYEQYF. The CDR3 DNA is TGCGCCAGCAGCCACGGGACGGGGAGCTCCTACGAGCAGTACTTC.

This clonotype was seen at least ten times. The V and J genes are TRBV12-3 or TRBV12-4 and TRBJ2-6, with no clear D. The CDR3 runs to 15 residues. With 6 bases removed from V and 0 bases from J, the gap between germline ends came to 9 bases. This CDR3 reads CASSPLTSGANVLTF. In nucleotides, the CDR3 is TGTGCCAGCAGCCCCCTTACCTCTGGGGCCAACGTCCTGACTTTC.

The sample holds a few counts of this clonotype. The chain couples TRBV5-6 to TRBJ2-7; D assignment may be TRBD1 or TRBD2 (5 bases each). Trimming removed 3 bases at V and 6 bases at J, with 16 bases between. The CDR3 runs 14 residues. Germline CDR1 is SGHDT and CDR2 is YYEEEE. CDR3 residues: CASSCWDPRCEQYF. CDR3 bases: TGTGCCAGCAGCTGTTGGGACCCCCGCTGCGAGCAGTACTTC.

This clonotype occurred many times. The genes are TRBV24-1 and TRBJ2-1, with a tentative D call TRBD2 (5 bases). The CDR3 length is 13 residues. V lost 0 bases and J lost 9, with 8 bases in between. Germline V gene sequence: CDR1 KGHDR, CDR2 SFDVKD. CDR3 in DNA: TGTGCCACCAGTGATTTGGACGGGATTGAGCAGTTCTTC. It codes for CATSDLDGIEQFF.

J is TRBJ1-2 and V is TRBV14; possible D gene TRBD1, 5 bases. The CDR3 contains 16 residues. The ends were cut back, 4 bases at V and 4 bases at J, with 19 bases in the middle. Looked up from germline, CDR1 is SGHDN and CDR2 is FVKESK. CDR3 loop: CASSPREGRNFYGYTF. The CDR3 DNA is TGTGCCAGCAGCCCCAGGGAGGGGCGAAACTTCTATGGCTACACCTTC.

The V call is TRBV27, the J call TRBJ2-3; D might be TRBD2 (6 bases). V gave up 5 bases and J gave up 2 bases, with 26 bases separating them. Germline-derived CDR1 and CDR2 are MNHEY and SMNVEV (reference sequence). The length of the CDR3 is 19 residues. The CDR3 loop is CASSLSGSGLIPATDTQYF. CDR3 in DNA: TGTGCCAGCAGTCTGTCGGGGTCGGGACTGATTCCTGCCACAGATACGCAGTATTTT.

The chain employs TRBV11-2 and TRBJ2-1; D perhaps matches TRBD2 (5 bases). Trimming left V 2 bases short and J 3 bases short, with 14 bases between. Germline assignment: CDR1 SGHAT and CDR2 FQNNGV. The CDR3 spans 16 residues. The CDR3 spells CASSLRRGGIYNEQFF. CDR3 bases: TGTGCCAGCAGCTTACGTCGGGGTGGTATCTACAATGAGCAGTTCTTC.

A few counts support this clonotype. The chain has TRBV7-8 and TRBJ2-1; D might be TRBD1 (6 bases). Germline V lookup: CDR1 SGHVS, CDR2 FQNEAQ. There are 15 residues in the CDR3. Between the trimmed V and J ends, which lost 0 bases and 6 bases, there was a span of 12 bases. CDR3 DNA sequence: TGTGCCAGCAGCTTAGCGCAGGGGACCCTCAATGAGCAGTTCTTC. This sequence encodes CASSLAQGTLNEQFF.

This clonotype was seen ten or more times. The chain is built from TRBV20-1 and TRBJ2-3, with D perhaps TRBD2 (6 bases). Germline V gene sequence: CDR1 DFQATT, CDR2 SNEGSKA (reference sequence). V lost 3 bases and J 0 bases, leaving 16 bases between the germline ends. The CDR3 covers 16 residues. The CDR3 DNA is TGCAGTGCTAGGGGCCTTGGGACTCTGAGCACAGATACGCAGTATTTT. It codes for CSARGLGTLSTDTQYF.

This clonotype was recorded many times. The chain has TRBV15 and TRBJ1-3; D is uncertain. V lost 4 bases and J 2 bases, leaving 9 bases between the germline ends. The CDR3 is made up of 14 amino acids. Germline V gene lookup returns CDR1 LNHNV and CDR2 YYDKDF (reference sequence). The CDR3 nucleotides read TGTGCCACCAGCAAGAGCCTGGCTGGAAACACCATATATTTT. Its translation: CATSKSLAGNTIYF.

This clonotype was seen only a few times. The chain links TRBV2 to TRBJ2-1; 11 bases line up with TRBD2. The CDR3 has 17 residues. V gave up 3 bases and J gave up 0 bases; unmatched junction bases: 4. The germline V gene encodes CDR1 SNHLY and CDR2 FYNNEI. The CDR3 DNA follows: TGTGCCAGCAGTGAGGGACTAGCGGTAAGCTCCTACAATGAGCAGTTCTTC. As protein: CASSEGLAVSSYNEQFF.

This clonotype was observed a handful of times. The chain employs TRBV2 and TRBJ1-1; possible D gene TRBD1, 5 bases. V shed 2 bases and J shed 1 base, with 11 bases lying between them. There are 15 residues in the CDR3. CDR1 and CDR2 (germline): SNHLY, FYNNEI. In nucleotides, the CDR3 is TGTGCCAGCAGTGAATCCCCGGGGACGAACACTGAAGCTTTCTTT. This codes for CASSESPGTNTEAFF.

This clonotype came up many times. The chain combines TRBV7-9 with TRBJ1-2, with a possible D match to TRBD1 (5 bases). This CDR3 has 12 residues. V gave up 5 bases and J gave up 8 bases, with 12 bases separating them. The germline gives CDR1 SEHNR, CDR2 FQNEAQ (reference sequence). CDR3 DNA: TGTGCCAGCAGCCCGGACACTCAAGGCTACACCTTC. Amino acid sequence: CASSPDTQGYTF. Drawing the rest from reference TRBV7-9 and TRBJ1-2, the complete variable domain is DTGVSQNPRHKITKRGQNVTFRCDPISEHNRLYWYRQTLGQGPEFLTYFQNEAQLEKSRLLSDRFSAERPKGSFSTLEIQRTEQGDSAMYLCASSPDTQGYTFGSGTRLTVV.

CDR3 loop: CASSAPGTPQYF. The CDR3 region has the DNA TGTGCCAGCAGCGCCCCCGGGACCCCGCAGTATTTT. This chain connects TRBV13 to TRBJ2-3; possibly TRBD1 or TRBD2 for D (5 bases each). Looked up from germline, CDR1 is PRHDT and CDR2 is FYEKMQ (reference sequence). The CDR3 runs to 12 residues. The V gene lost 5 bases and the J gene lost 10 bases, with 13 bases spanning the gap.

In this sample, this clonotype turned up a few times. This sequence joins TRBV7-9 and TRBJ1-1, with D maybe TRBD1 (5 bases). V lost 4 bases, J lost 0 bases, and 12 bases lay in between. Germline lookup yields CDR1 SEHNR and CDR2 FQNEAQ (reference sequence). The CDR3 is made up of 15 amino acids. Written as DNA, the CDR3 is TGTGCCAGCAGCTACAGTGGGGGGGTGAACACTGAAGCTTTCTTT. It translates to CASSYSGGVNTEAFF.

The rearrangement joins TRBV5-5 to TRBJ2-7, with D perhaps matching TRBD1 (6 bases). Germline CDR1 SGHKS, CDR2 YYEKEE (reference sequence). The germline V and J ends were trimmed by 4 bases and 3 bases, with 11 bases remaining between them. This CDR3 has 13 amino acids. CDR3 loop: CASSLRTDYEQYF. The CDR3 DNA follows: TGTGCCAGCAGCCTAAGGACAGACTACGAGCAGTACTTC. Supplemented by reference TRBV5-5 and TRBJ2-7, the full variable domain reads DAGVTQSPTHLIKTRGQQVTLRCSPISGHKSVSWYQQVLGQGPQFIFQYYEKEERGRGNFPDRFSARQFPNYSSELNVNALLLGDSALYLCASSLRTDYEQYFGPGTRLTVT.

This clonotype was seen only a few times. CDR3 sequence reads: CASSRPLQGASEAFF. The DNA for the CDR3 is TGTGCCAGCAGCCGCCCATTACAGGGGGCTTCTGAAGCTTTCTTT. V gene TRBV11-2 combines with J gene TRBJ1-1, with 9 bases fitting TRBD1. The CDR3 has 15 residues. The V and J ends lost 5 bases and 6 bases, in that order; junction bases with no gene match: 10. Germline V gene data show CDR1 as SGHAT and CDR2 as FQNNGV.